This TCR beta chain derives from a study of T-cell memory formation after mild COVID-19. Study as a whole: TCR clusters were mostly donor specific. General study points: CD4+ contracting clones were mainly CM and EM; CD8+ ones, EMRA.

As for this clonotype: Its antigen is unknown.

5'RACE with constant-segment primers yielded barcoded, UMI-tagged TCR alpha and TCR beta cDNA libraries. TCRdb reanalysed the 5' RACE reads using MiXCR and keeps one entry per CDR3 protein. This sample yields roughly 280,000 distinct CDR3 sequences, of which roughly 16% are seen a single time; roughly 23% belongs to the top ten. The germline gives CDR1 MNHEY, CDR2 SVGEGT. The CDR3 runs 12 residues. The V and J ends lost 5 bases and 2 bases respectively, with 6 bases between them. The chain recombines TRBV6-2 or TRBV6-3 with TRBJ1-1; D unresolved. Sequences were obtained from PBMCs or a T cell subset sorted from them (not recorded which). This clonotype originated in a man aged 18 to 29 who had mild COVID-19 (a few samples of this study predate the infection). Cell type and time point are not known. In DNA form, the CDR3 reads TGTGCCAGCAGTGACATAAACACTGAAGCTTTCTTT. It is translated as CASSDINTEAFF.